A selection of T cell receptor beta chains follows, all from one sample in a study of blood T cell repertoires in COVID-19. Method: immunoSEQ multiplex PCR; TCRdb's copy keeps in-frame clones and lacks some. The repertoire consists of under 250,000 clones, with 80% to 95% occurring once and the leading ten covering 0.8% to 1%. Sequenced material: peripheral blood. All receptors come from a man between 60 and 75 years old with COVID-19, enrolled during active disease. Each CDR3 is given with its conserved first and last residue.

j_call: TRBJ2-1
v_call: TRBV19
cdr3_aa: CASRLASHNEQFF

j_call: TRBJ2-3
v_call: TRBV3-1/TRBV3-2
cdr3_aa: CASSHGAGGPDTQYF

j_call: TRBJ2-7
v_call: TRBV25-1
cdr3_aa: CASSLQGAGTYEQYF

j_call: TRBJ1-1
v_call: TRBV4-1
cdr3_aa: CASSRPEFNTEAFF

j_call: TRBJ2-6
v_call: TRBV5-1
cdr3_aa: CASSLVASGANVLTF

j_call: TRBJ2-7
v_call: TRBV15
cdr3_aa: CATSRVTGARDEQYF

j_call: TRBJ2-7
v_call: TRBV24-1
cdr3_aa: CATSDLRDGGIYEQYF

j_call: TRBJ1-2
v_call: TRBV12-3/TRBV12-4
cdr3_aa: CASSSTRKYGYTF

j_call: TRBJ2-5
v_call: TRBV4-1
cdr3_aa: CASSQGVWGGETQYF

j_call: TRBJ1-2
v_call: TRBV4-1
cdr3_aa: CASSQDSQGNYGYTF

j_call: TRBJ1-4
v_call: TRBV10-3
cdr3_aa: CAISDAGTGDEKLFF

j_call: TRBJ1-3
v_call: TRBV2
cdr3_aa: CASRDSSGNTIYF

j_call: TRBJ2-7
v_call: TRBV2
cdr3_aa: CASSFRDRGHEQYF

j_call: TRBJ1-6
v_call: TRBV3-1/TRBV3-2
cdr3_aa: CASSPDRSSSLHF

j_call: TRBJ1-4
v_call: TRBV10-2
cdr3_aa: CASTGQGDNEKLFF

j_call: TRBJ1-1
v_call: TRBV6-2/TRBV6-3
cdr3_aa: CASSYQVANNRQGIF

j_call: TRBJ1-5
v_call: TRBV28
cdr3_aa: CASSLSQGNNQPQHF

j_call: TRBJ1-2
v_call: TRBV2
cdr3_aa: CASSDTSGAYGYTF

j_call: TRBJ1-2
v_call: TRBV9
cdr3_aa: CASSVAGSGWGDYGYTF

j_call: TRBJ1-5
v_call: TRBV2
cdr3_aa: CASSETAMQPQHF

j_call: TRBJ1-1
v_call: TRBV7-2
cdr3_aa: CASSLDGLVEAFF

j_call: TRBJ1-1
v_call: TRBV5-1
cdr3_aa: CASSRGNTEAFF

j_call: TRBJ2-7
v_call: TRBV18
cdr3_aa: CASSLPGGSNEQYF

j_call: TRBJ1-1
v_call: TRBV11-1
cdr3_aa: CASSLAAGRGGTEAFF

j_call: TRBJ2-7
v_call: TRBV30
cdr3_aa: CAWSEGAVYEQYF

j_call: TRBJ1-4
v_call: TRBV2
cdr3_aa: CASSVGVGNEKLFF

j_call: TRBJ1-6
v_call: TRBV19
cdr3_aa: CASSIVRDSPLHF